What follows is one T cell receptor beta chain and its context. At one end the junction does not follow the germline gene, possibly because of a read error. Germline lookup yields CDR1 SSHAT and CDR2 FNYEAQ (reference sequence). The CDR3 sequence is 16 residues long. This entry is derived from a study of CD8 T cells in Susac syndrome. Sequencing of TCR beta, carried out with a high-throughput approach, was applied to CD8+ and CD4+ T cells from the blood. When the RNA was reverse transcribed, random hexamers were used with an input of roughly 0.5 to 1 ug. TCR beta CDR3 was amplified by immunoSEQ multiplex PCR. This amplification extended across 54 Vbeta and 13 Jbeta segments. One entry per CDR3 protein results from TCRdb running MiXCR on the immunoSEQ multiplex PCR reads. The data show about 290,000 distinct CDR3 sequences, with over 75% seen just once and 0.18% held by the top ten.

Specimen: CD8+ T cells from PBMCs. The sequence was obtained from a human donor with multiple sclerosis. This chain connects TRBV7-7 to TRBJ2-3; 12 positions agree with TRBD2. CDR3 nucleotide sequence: TGTGCTAGCAGCCCCCGACTAGCGGGAGCGCAAGATACGCAGTATTTT. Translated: CASSPRLAGAQDTQYF. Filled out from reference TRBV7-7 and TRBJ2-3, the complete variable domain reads GAGVSQSPRYKVTKRGQDVTLRCDPISSHATLYWYQQALGQGPEFLTYFNYEAQPDKSGLPSDRFSAERPEGSISTLTIQRTEQRDSAMYRCASSPRLAGAQDTQYFGPGTRLTVL.